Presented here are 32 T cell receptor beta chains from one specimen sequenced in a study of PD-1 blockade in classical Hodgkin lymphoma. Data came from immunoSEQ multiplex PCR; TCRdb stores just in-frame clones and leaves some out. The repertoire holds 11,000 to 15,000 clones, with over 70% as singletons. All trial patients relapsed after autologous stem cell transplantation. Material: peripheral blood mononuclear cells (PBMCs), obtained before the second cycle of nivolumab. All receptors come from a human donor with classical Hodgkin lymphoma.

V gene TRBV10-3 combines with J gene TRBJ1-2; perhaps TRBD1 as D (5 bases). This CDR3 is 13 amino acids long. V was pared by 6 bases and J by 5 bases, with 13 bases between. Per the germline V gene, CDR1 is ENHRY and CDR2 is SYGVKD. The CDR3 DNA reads TGTGCCATCAGCAGTATTGAGGGGTATGGCTACACCTTC. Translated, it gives CAISSIEGYGYTF.

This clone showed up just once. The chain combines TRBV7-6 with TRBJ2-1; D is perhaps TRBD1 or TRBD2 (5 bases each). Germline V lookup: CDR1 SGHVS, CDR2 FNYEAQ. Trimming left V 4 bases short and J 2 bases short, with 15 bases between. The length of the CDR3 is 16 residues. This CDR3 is CASSSDRDRAYNEQFF. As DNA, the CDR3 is TGTGCCAGCAGCTCAGACCGGGACCGAGCCTACAATGAGCAGTTCTTC.

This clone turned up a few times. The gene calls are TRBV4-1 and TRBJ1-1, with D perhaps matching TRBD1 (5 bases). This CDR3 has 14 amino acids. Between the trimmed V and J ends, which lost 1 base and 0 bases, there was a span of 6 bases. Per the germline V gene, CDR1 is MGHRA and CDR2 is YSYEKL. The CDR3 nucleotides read TGCGCCAGCAGCCAAGGACAGTTGAACACTGAAGCTTTCTTT. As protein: CASSQGQLNTEAFF.

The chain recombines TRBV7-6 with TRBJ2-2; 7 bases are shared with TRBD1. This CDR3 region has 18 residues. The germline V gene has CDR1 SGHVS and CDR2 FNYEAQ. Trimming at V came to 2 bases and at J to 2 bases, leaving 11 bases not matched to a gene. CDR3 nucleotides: TGTGCCAGCAGCTTAACCTATATGGACAGGACCAACACCGGGGAGCTGTTTTTT. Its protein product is CASSLTYMDRTNTGELFF.

DNA of the CDR3: TGCGCCAGCAGCCATGGCTCAGGGTTTGAAGCTTTCTTT. This encodes CASSHGSGFEAFF. The chain joins TRBV4-1 to TRBJ1-1; TRBD1 might be the D (5 bases). The V end lost 3 bases, the J end lost 7 bases, and 12 bases lay between the germline ends. In germline, CDR1 is MGHRA, CDR2 YSYEKL. The CDR3 covers 13 residues.

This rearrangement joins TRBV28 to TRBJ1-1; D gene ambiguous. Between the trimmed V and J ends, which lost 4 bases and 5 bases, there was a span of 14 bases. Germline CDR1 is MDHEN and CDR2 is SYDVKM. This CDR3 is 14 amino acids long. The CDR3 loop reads CASSSPARATEAFF. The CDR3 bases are TGTGCCAGCAGTTCCCCGGCCCGAGCTACTGAAGCTTTCTTT.

The DNA for the CDR3 is TGTGCCAGCAGTTTGATACAGGGGGATGAGCAGTTCTTC. The encoded protein is CASSLIQGDEQFF. The V and J genes are TRBV27 and TRBJ2-1, with TRBD1 identical over 8 bases. The CDR3 extends over 13 amino acids. V was clipped by 3 bases and J by 8 bases; unmatched bases: 3. Germline CDR1 is MNHEY and CDR2 is SMNVEV (reference sequence).

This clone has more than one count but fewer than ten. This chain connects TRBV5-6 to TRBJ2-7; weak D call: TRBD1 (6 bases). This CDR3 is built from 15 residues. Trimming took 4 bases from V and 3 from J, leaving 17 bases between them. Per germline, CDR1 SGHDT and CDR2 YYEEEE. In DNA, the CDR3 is TGTGCCAGCAGCCTCCAACAGGGCGGGTACTACGAGCAGTACTTC. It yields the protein CASSLQQGGYYEQYF.

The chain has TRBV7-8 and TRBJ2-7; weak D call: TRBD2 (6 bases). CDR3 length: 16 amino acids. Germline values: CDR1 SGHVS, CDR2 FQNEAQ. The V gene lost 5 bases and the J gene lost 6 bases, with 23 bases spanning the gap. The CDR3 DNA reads TGTGCCAGCAGCGCGTCAGGACGAGGGTCGCGGGGCGAGCAGTACTTC. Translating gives CASSASGRGSRGEQYF.

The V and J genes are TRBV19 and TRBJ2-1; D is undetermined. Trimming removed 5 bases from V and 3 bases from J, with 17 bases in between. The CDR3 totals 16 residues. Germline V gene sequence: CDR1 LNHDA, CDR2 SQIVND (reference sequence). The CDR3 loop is CASSYKRSALYNEQFF. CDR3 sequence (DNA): TGTGCCAGTAGTTATAAGAGATCGGCGCTCTACAATGAGCAGTTCTTC.

The CDR3 nucleotides are TGCGCCAGCAGTTCTAACAGGGCTCCCGGGGAGCTGTTTTTT. Its protein is CASSSNRAPGELFF. The gene calls are TRBV10-1 and TRBJ2-2; a possible D gene is TRBD1 (6 bases). Germline CDR1 reads WNHNN; CDR2 reads SYGVQD (reference sequence). Trimming pared 5 bases from V and 6 bases from J, leaving 13 bases between. The CDR3 is made up of 14 amino acids.

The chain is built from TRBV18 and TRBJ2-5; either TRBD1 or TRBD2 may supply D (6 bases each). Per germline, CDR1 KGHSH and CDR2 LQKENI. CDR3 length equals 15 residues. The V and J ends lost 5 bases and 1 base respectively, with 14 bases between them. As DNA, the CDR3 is TGTGCCAGCTCAAGGGGGGAGCACCTCCAAGAGACCCAGTACTTC. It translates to CASSRGEHLQETQYF.

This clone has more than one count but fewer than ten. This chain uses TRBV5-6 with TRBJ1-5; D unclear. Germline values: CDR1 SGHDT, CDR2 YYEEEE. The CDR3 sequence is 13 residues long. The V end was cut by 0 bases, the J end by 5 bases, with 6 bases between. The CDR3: CASSLGGHQPQHF. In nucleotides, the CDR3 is TGTGCCAGCAGCTTGGGAGGGCATCAGCCCCAGCATTTT.

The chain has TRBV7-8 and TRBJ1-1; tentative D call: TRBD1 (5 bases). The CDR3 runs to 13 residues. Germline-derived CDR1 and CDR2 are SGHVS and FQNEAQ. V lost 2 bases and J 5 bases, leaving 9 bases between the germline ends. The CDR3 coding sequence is TGTGCCAGCAGCTTACAGGGAAAGACTGAAGCTTTCTTT. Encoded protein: CASSLQGKTEAFF. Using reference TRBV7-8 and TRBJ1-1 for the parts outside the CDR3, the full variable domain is GAGVSQSPRYKVAKRGQDVALRCDPISGHVSLFWYQQALGQGPEFLTYFQNEAQLDKSGLPSDRFFAERPEGSVSTLKIQRTQQEDSAVYLCASSLQGKTEAFFGQGTRLTVV.

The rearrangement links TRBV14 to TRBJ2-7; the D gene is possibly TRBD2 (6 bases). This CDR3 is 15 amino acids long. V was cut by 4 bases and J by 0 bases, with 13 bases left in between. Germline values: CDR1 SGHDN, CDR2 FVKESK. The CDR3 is CASSPRAGSSYEQYF. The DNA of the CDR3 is TGTGCCAGCAGCCCTAGGGCGGGGAGCTCCTACGAGCAGTACTTC.

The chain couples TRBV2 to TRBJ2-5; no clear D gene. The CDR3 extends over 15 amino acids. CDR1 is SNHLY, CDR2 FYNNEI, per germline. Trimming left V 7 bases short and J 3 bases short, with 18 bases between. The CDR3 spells CASKRRTPRKETQYF. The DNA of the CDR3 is TGTGCCAGCAAAAGGCGGACCCCGAGGAAAGAGACCCAGTACTTC.

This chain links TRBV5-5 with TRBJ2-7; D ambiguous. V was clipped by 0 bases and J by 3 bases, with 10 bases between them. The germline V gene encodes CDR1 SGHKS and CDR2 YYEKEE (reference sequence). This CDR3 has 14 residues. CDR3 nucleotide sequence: TGTGCCAGCAGCTTGGGTCAGGAAATCTACGAGCAGTACTTC. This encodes CASSLGQEIYEQYF.

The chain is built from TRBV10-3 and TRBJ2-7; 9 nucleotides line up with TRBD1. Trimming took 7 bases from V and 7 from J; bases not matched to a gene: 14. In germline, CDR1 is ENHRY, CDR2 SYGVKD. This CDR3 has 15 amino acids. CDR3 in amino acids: CAITPGGQGLGEQYF. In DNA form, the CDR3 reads TGTGCCATCACCCCAGGAGGACAGGGGCTAGGGGAGCAGTACTTC.

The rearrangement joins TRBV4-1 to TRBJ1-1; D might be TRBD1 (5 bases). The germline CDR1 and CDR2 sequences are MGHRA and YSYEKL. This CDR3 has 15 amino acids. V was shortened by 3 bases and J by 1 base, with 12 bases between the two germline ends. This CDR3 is CASSQKQVTNTEAFF. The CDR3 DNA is TGCGCCAGCAGCCAGAAACAGGTTACGAACACTGAAGCTTTCTTT.

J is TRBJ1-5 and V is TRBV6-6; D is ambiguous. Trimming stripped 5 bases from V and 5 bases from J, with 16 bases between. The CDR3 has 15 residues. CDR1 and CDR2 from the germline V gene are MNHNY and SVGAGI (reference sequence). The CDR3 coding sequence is TGTGCCAGCAGTAGCCCCTTTAGGAACCATCAGCCCCAGCATTTT. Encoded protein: CASSSPFRNHQPQHF.

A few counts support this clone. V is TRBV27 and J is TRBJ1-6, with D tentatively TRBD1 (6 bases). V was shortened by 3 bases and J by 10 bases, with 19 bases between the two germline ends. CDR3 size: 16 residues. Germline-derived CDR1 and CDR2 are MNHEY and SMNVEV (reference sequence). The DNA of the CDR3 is TGTGCCAGCAGTTTTTCTTCTTCCAGGGGAGGATCACCCCTCCACTTT. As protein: CASSFSSSRGGSPLHF.

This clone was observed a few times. This CDR3 reads CASSPGTGRYEQYF. CDR3 coding DNA: TGTGCCAGCAGCCCCGGGACAGGGAGATACGAGCAGTACTTC. This sequence joins TRBV9 and TRBJ2-7; 9 bases align to TRBD1. In germline, CDR1 is SGDLS, CDR2 YYNGEE. The length of the CDR3 is 14 residues. After removal of 4 bases from V and 4 bases from J, the junction contained 6 bases not matched to a gene.

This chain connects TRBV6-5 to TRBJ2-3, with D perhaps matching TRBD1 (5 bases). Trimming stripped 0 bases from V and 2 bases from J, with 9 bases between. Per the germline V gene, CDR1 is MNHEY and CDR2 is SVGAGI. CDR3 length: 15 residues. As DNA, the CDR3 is TGTGCCAGCAGTTACTCAGGGGTGCCCACAGATACGCAGTATTTT. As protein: CASSYSGVPTDTQYF.

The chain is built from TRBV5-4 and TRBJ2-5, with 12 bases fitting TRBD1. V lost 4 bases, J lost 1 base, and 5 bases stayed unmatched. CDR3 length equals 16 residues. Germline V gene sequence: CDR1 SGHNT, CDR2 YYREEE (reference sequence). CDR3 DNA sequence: TGTGCCAGCAGCCCTGGGACAGGGGGCCGCCAAGAGACCCAGTACTTC. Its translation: CASSPGTGGRQETQYF.

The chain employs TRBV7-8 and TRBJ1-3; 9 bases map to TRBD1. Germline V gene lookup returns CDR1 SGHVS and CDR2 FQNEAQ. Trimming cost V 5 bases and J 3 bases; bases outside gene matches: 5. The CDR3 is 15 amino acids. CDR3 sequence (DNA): TGTGCCAGCAGCCGCGACAGGGGGAGTGGAAACACCATATATTTT. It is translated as CASSRDRGSGNTIYF.

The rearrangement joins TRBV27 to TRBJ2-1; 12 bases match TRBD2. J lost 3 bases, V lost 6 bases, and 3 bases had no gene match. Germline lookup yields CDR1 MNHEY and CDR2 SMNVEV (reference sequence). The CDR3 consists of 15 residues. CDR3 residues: CASSILAGGYNEQFF. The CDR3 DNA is TGTGCCAGCAGCATACTAGCGGGGGGCTACAATGAGCAGTTCTTC.

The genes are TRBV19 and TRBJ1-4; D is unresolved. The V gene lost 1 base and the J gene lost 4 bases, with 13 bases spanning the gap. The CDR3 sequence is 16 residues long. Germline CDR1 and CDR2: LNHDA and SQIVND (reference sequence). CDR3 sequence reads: CASSIGRRVDNEKLFF. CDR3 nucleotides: TGTGCCAGTAGTATAGGCAGGAGGGTGGATAATGAAAAACTGTTTTTT. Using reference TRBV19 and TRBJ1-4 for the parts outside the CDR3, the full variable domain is DGGITQSPKYLFRKEGQNVTLSCEQNLNHDAMYWYRQDPGQGLRLIYYSQIVNDFQKGDIAEGYSVSREKKESFPLTVTSAQKNPTAFYLCASSIGRRVDNEKLFFGSGTQLSVL.

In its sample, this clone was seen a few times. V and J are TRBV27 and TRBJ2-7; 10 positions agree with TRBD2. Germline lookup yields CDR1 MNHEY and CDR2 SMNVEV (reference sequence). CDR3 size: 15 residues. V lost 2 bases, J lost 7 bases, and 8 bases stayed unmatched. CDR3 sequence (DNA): TGTGCCAGCAGTTTACTAGCGGGGGTAGTGGGGGAGCAGTACTTC. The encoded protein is CASSLLAGVVGEQYF.

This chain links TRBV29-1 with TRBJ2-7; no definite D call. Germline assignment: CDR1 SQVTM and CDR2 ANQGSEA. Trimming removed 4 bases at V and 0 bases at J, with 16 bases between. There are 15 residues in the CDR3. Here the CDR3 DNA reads TGCAGCGTTGGCGGTGAGAAGGGAATCTCCTACGAGCAGTACTTC. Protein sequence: CSVGGEKGISYEQYF.

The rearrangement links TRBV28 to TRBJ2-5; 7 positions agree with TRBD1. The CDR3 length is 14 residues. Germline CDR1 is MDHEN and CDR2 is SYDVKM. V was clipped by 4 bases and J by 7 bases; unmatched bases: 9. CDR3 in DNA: TGTGCCAGCAGTTCAGGAGGCAGGGGGTGGACCCAGTACTTC. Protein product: CASSSGGRGWTQYF.

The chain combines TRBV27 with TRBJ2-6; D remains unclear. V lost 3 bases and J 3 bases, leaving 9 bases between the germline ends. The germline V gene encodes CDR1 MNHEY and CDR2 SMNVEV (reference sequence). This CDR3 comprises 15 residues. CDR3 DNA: TGTGCCAGCAGTTTTGGTATTCGTGGGGCCAACGTCCTGACTTTC. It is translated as CASSFGIRGANVLTF.

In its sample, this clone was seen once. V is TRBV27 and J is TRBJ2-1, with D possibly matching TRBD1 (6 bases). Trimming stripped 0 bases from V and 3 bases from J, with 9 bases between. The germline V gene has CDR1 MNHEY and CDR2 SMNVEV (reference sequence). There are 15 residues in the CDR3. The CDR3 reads CASSLSARGYNEQFF. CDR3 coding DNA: TGTGCCAGCAGTTTATCCGCCAGGGGCTACAATGAGCAGTTCTTC.